One sample yielded the 25 T cell receptor beta chains listed below, sequenced in a study of CXCR3-negative and CXCR3-positive naive CD8 T cells (dated by TCRdb to about 2019). The paper's findings and limits, for the study overall: TRB CDR3s from CXCR3-positive naive cells showed higher hydrophobicity (lower Kidera factor 4), lower energy, and higher strength and volume indices than CXCR3-negative naive cells.

The reads were generated on a NextSeq 550. The Human TCR Profiling Kit (MiLaboratory) was used to make UMI-labeled 5' RACE TRB cDNA libraries. Following TCRdb reprocessing, every CDR3 protein sequence forms one entry, and DNA is not provided. The sample table gives approximately 59,000 distinct CDR3 sequences. About 0.71% of the sample comes from the top ten. These receptors lack a known antigen. Sequencing was done on a sample of naive CXCR3+ CD8+ T cells from blood. The label giving this sample's cell subset or site can be read as: CD45RO-CCR7+CD27+CD95- naive CD8+ T cells expressing CXCR3 (TNR3+). These TCRs come from a human donor in good health. Some clones in this sample may be carry-over from other donors' samples.

The CDR3 protein is CASSSTSGGYNEQFF. The J gene is TRBJ2-1, the V gene TRBV6-6; no DNA is available, so the TRBD2 call from TCRdb remains unchecked. Germline CDR1 is MNHNY and CDR2 is SVGAGI (reference sequence). The CDR3 totals 15 residues.

The gene calls are TRBV20-1 and TRBJ2-1; the D gene TCRdb calls, TRBD1, cannot be checked with no DNA. The CDR3 loop spans 13 amino acids. Germline CDR1 and CDR2: DFQATT and SNEGSKA (reference sequence). CDR3 residues: CSASSGSYNEQFF.

The CDR3 loop is CASSSSSRGNEQFF. The V and J genes are TRBV7-9 and TRBJ2-1; TCRdb outputs TRBD1, but without DNA this stays unchecked. Germline assignment: CDR1 SEHNR and CDR2 FQNEAQ (reference sequence). This CDR3 spans 14 amino acids.

V usage is TRBV28 and J usage is TRBJ2-5; TCRdb indicates TRBD1, and absent DNA this call remains unverified. The CDR3 sequence is 15 residues long. From germline, CDR1 is MDHEN and CDR2 SYDVKM. CDR3: CASSLSQGAGETQYF.

The V gene is TRBV9, the J gene TRBJ2-7; the TCRdb call, TRBD1, lacks DNA for checking. The CDR3 sequence is 15 residues long. The germline V gene encodes CDR1 SGDLS and CDR2 YYNGEE. Here the CDR3 reads CASSVAGQGAYEQYF.

This chain links TRBV7-2 with TRBJ2-3; the D call from TCRdb, TRBD2, cannot be confirmed without DNA. CDR3 size: 15 residues. Per the germline V gene, CDR1 is SGHTA and CDR2 is FQGNSA. CDR3 loop: CASRGGRLETDTQYF.

The rearrangement joins TRBV5-5 to TRBJ1-2; the TCRdb D gene call, TRBD1, has no DNA to confirm it. The CDR3 is 14 amino acids. Germline V gene sequence: CDR1 SGHKS, CDR2 YYEKEE (reference sequence). CDR3: CASSLTGTDYGYTF.

The chain recombines TRBV3-1 with TRBJ2-1; the TRBD1 assignment by TCRdb is unverifiable without DNA. CDR1 and CDR2 from the germline V gene are LGHDT and YNNKEL (reference sequence). The CDR3 length is 16 residues. The CDR3 loop is CASSQDLGQGYNEQFF.

The chain couples TRBV28 to TRBJ2-2; absent DNA, TCRdb's TRBD1 call cannot be checked. The CDR3 runs 17 residues. The germline V gene encodes CDR1 MDHEN and CDR2 SYDVKM. The CDR3 loop is CASSLHLGTATTGELFF. Together with reference TRBV28 and TRBJ2-2, the CDR3 gives the full variable domain: DVKVTQSSRYLVKRTGEKVFLECVQDMDHENMFWYRQDPGLGLRLIYFSYDVKMKEKGDIPEGYSVSREKKERFSLILESASTNQTSMYLCASSLHLGTATTGELFFGEGSRLTVL.

The V call is TRBV7-2, the J call TRBJ2-5; the TCRdb D gene call, TRBD1, has no DNA to confirm it. Germline V gene sequence: CDR1 SGHTA, CDR2 FQGNSA. This CDR3 region has 18 residues. CDR3: CASSPGTGGNSYQETQYF. The whole variable domain, filled in from reference TRBV7-2 and TRBJ2-5, reads GAGVSQSPSNKVTEKGKDVELRCDPISGHTALYWYRQSLGQGLEFLIYFQGNSAPDKSGLPSDRFSAERTGGSVSTLTIQRTQQEDSAVYLCASSPGTGGNSYQETQYFGPGTRLLVL.

The rearrangement links TRBV12-3 or TRBV12-4 to TRBJ2-1; the TRBD1 assignment by TCRdb is unverifiable without DNA. The CDR3 contains 15 residues. The CDR3 loop reads CASSLIGTGGFEQFF.

The V gene is TRBV5-1, the J gene TRBJ2-1; the D gene TCRdb calls, TRBD2, cannot be checked with no DNA. Germline CDR1 and CDR2: SGHRS and YFSETQ. The length of the CDR3 is 13 residues. CDR3 region: CASRGSGYNEQFF.

The chain couples TRBV28 to TRBJ1-2; TCRdb designates TRBD1, a call that cannot be tested without DNA. Germline V lookup: CDR1 MDHEN, CDR2 SYDVKM. This CDR3 is built from 12 residues. CDR3 region: CASSETRGGYTF.

V gene TRBV7-2 combines with J gene TRBJ1-5; as DNA is missing, the TRBD1 call by TCRdb cannot be tested. This CDR3 has 15 amino acids. Germline values: CDR1 SGHTA, CDR2 FQGNSA. This chain's CDR3 is CASSLPDGSNQPQHF.

The V gene is TRBV12-3 or TRBV12-4, the J gene TRBJ2-6; absent DNA, TCRdb's TRBD1 call cannot be checked. The CDR3 consists of 18 residues. The CDR3 spells CASSDRGHTRSGANVLTF.

The rearrangement joins TRBV2 to TRBJ2-1; TCRdb indicates TRBD1, and absent DNA this call remains unverified. The germline CDR1 and CDR2 sequences are SNHLY and FYNNEI. The length of the CDR3 is 16 residues. CDR3 loop: CASSDQRGGLWDEQFF. Variable domain in full (rest from reference TRBV2 and TRBJ2-1): EPEVTQTPSHQVTQMGQEVILRCVPISNHLYFYWYRQILGQKVEFLVSFYNNEISEKSEIFDDQFSVERPDGSNFTLKIRSTKLEDSAMYFCASSDQRGGLWDEQFFGPGTRLTVL.

CDR3 sequence reads: CSVERRLEAFF. J is TRBJ1-1 and V is TRBV29-1. The germline V gene encodes CDR1 SQVTM and CDR2 ANQGSEA. This CDR3 is built from 11 residues.

This sequence joins TRBV6-5 and TRBJ2-1. Germline assignment: CDR1 MNHEY and CDR2 SVGAGI. The CDR3 sequence is 11 residues long. The CDR3 here is CASSRGSEQFF.

The chain combines TRBV4-2 with TRBJ2-3; the D gene TCRdb calls, TRBD1, cannot be checked with no DNA. Germline V CDR1 and CDR2: LGHNA, YNFKEQ. CDR3 length: 13 amino acids. The CDR3 reads CASGGEPTDTQYF.

The gene calls are TRBV7-8 and TRBJ2-3; lacking DNA, the TRBD2 call made by TCRdb goes unchecked. The CDR3 spans 16 residues. The germline V gene has CDR1 SGHVS and CDR2 FQNEAQ. The CDR3 sequence is CASSLSLAGRTDTQYF.

The gene calls are TRBV7-8 and TRBJ2-7; no DNA is available, so the TRBD2 call from TCRdb remains unchecked. The CDR3 length is 16 residues. Germline lookup yields CDR1 SGHVS and CDR2 FQNEAQ. The CDR3 spells CASSSGRERILYEQYF.

This rearrangement joins TRBV29-1 to TRBJ2-2; the D call from TCRdb, TRBD1, cannot be confirmed without DNA. The CDR3 is made up of 15 amino acids. Germline CDR1 and CDR2: SQVTM and ANQGSEA. CDR3 sequence reads: CSVDLAGQGWGELFF.

The V gene is TRBV7-9, the J gene TRBJ2-1; TCRdb returns TRBD1, unconfirmable since there is no DNA. The CDR3 is 16 amino acids. CDR1 SEHNR and CDR2 FQNEAQ come from the germline V gene (reference sequence). The CDR3 loop reads CASSFLPGQRYNEQFF.

The V call is TRBV6-1, the J call TRBJ1-1; checking the TCRdb D call of TRBD1 is not possible without DNA. The CDR3 loop spans 16 amino acids. The germline CDR1 and CDR2 sequences are MNHNS and SASEGT. The CDR3 protein is CASSADRTGWDTEAFF.

The chain couples TRBV27 to TRBJ2-3. The CDR3 sequence is 12 residues long. Germline-derived CDR1 and CDR2 are MNHEY and SMNVEV (reference sequence). The CDR3 sequence: CASRSRGDTQYF.